These 6 T cell receptor beta chains came from one sample sequenced in a study of cytomegalovirus exposure and HLA in healthy donors. Both 60 Vbeta primers and 13 Jbeta primers went into the PCR. TCRdb keeps only in-frame clones here, not all; method: immunoSEQ multiplex PCR. The repertoire holds tens of thousands of clones, with approximately 80% as singletons. The specimen was PBMCs. All receptors derive from a middle-aged woman in good health and CMV-seropositive.

The V call is TRBV30, the J call TRBJ2-7, with 9 bases aligning to TRBD2. CDR3 length equals 15 residues. The germline gives CDR1 GTSNPN, CDR2 SVGIG (reference sequence). V was clipped by 8 bases and J by 4 bases; unmatched bases: 15. CDR3 nucleotides: TGTGCCGGGGGGGCCGGAGGGCGGGGGGGGTACGAGCAGTACTTC. Translating it yields CAGGAGGRGGYEQYF.

The chain employs TRBV5-6 and TRBJ2-1, with D possibly TRBD1 on 6 matching bases. The germline V gene has CDR1 SGHDT and CDR2 YYEEEE. The CDR3 consists of 16 residues. V lost 0 bases and J lost 4, with 14 bases in between. The CDR3 spells CASSLAVQGRYNEQFF. The CDR3 bases are TGTGCCAGCAGCTTGGCGGTACAGGGACGATACAATGAGCAGTTCTTC. Full variable domain (outside the CDR3, taken from reference TRBV5-6 and TRBJ2-1): DAGVTQSPTHLIKTRGQQVTLRCSPKSGHDTVSWYQQALGQGPQFIFQYYEEEERQRGNFPDRFSGHQFPNYSSELNVNALLLGDSALYLCASSLAVQGRYNEQFFGPGTRLTVL.

This clone occurred a few times. The genes are TRBV15 and TRBJ1-5; 7 nucleotides line up with TRBD1. The CDR3 covers 14 residues. J lost 4 bases, V lost 2 bases, and 2 bases had no gene match. In germline, CDR1 is LNHNV, CDR2 YYDKDF (reference sequence). CDR3 sequence (DNA): TGTGCCACCAGCAGATGGGACAGTAATCAGCCCCAGCATTTT. Translation gives CATSRWDSNQPQHF.

This clone was detected only once. This sequence joins TRBV7-2 and TRBJ2-4, with 14 nucleotides matching TRBD2. Unmatched junction bases numbered 8, after V lost 4 bases and J lost 3 bases. Germline V lookup: CDR1 SGHTA, CDR2 FQGNSA. The CDR3 spans 18 residues. The CDR3: CASSSRLAGGHGKNIQYF. CDR3 in DNA: TGTGCCAGCAGCTCAAGACTAGCGGGGGGGCATGGCAAAAACATTCAGTACTTC.

The J gene is TRBJ1-6, the V gene TRBV4-3; D remains ambiguous. This CDR3 has 15 residues. Germline V gene sequence: CDR1 LGHNA, CDR2 YSLEER. V dropped 0 bases and J dropped 9 bases, with 12 bases sitting between them. The CDR3 region is CASSQETTLTSPLHF. DNA of the CDR3: TGCGCCAGCAGCCAAGAGACGACTTTGACTTCACCCCTCCACTTT.

The rearrangement joins TRBV6-4 to TRBJ2-1; no clear D. This CDR3 has 15 residues. Germline loops: CDR1 MRHNA, CDR2 SNTAGT. V shed 2 bases and J shed 0 bases, with 8 bases lying between them. The CDR3 protein is CASSDSRSSYNEQFF. As DNA, the CDR3 is TGTGCCAGCAGTGACAGTAGAAGCTCCTACAATGAGCAGTTCTTC.